This TCR beta chain was recovered during a study of early stage breast cancer tumors. Study overall: About 80% of the 16 invasive tumors were ER+, PR+ and HER2-.

The germline V gene encodes CDR1 SGHTA and CDR2 FQGTGA. The CDR3 is 15 amino acids. V shed 5 bases and J shed 4 bases, with 17 bases lying between them. The table came from immunoSEQ multiplex PCR; TCRdb's copy has only in-frame clones and leaves some out. This sample yields under 20,000 clones, of which around 83% are seen a single time; roughly 1.8% belongs to the top ten. The origin of this receptor is a person in their 70s with breast cancer. The J gene is TRBJ1-2, the V gene TRBV7-3; D not resolved. The sequenced material came from blood. This chain's CDR3 is CASSQTKTPGYGYTF. The DNA for the CDR3 is TGTGCCAGCAGCCAAACGAAGACGCCGGGCTATGGCTACACCTTC.